What follows is one TCR beta chain and its context. The data were produced by immunoSEQ multiplex PCR, yet TCRdb's version contains in-frame clones alone and is incomplete. The repertoire holds 140,000 or so clones, with about 83% as singletons. These data belong to a study of blood T cell repertoires in COVID-19. About the study: Material from acute and convalescent COVID-19 was sourced from the United States, Italy and Spain. PBMCs, B-cell-depleted T cells, or T cells were the source of the cDNA or gDNA that made up the material.

CDR3 length equals 12 residues. V was shortened by 6 bases and J by 13 bases, with 15 bases between the two germline ends. The V gene's germline CDR1 is MDHEN and CDR2 SYDVKM. The source of this sequence is a man aged 50 to 60 with acute or convalescent COVID-19. The chain has TRBV28 and TRBJ1-4, with D possibly TRBD1 on 5 matching bases. The sample taken for sequencing was peripheral blood. CDR3 residues: CASRIQEGLLFF. The CDR3 bases are TGTGCCAGCAGAATACAGGAGGGTTTACTGTTTTTT.